Sequencing of this T cell receptor (beta chain) was carried out in a study of breast tumors, draining lymph nodes, adjacent tissues. Study-level results: Tumor T cell lymph node origin was a supported hypothesis, not proven.

The lymph nodes were axillary draining lymph nodes from breast cancer patients. In the case of this clonotype: Its cognate antigen is unknown. Relative to the germline gene, one junction end is altered; a read error may explain this.

Each CDR3 protein gets one entry after TCRdb re-called the multiplex PCR reads with MiXCR. Of fewer than 200,000 distinct CDR3 sequences detected, about 30% appear once; the ten largest clones hold over 3.5%. CDR1 is WSHSY, CDR2 SAAADI, per germline. The CDR3 extends over 14 amino acids. The chain joins TRBV10-2 to TRBJ2-7; D is possibly TRBD2 (7 bases). This receptor was taken from a female donor with breast cancer. Some clones in this sample may be carry-over from other donors' samples. Sequenced input: axillary lymph node tissue. The CDR3 DNA reads as TGCGCCAGCAGTGAGTCGGCAGGGGAGGGCGAGCGGTACTTC. Translating it yields CASSESAGEGERYF.